This is a list of T cell receptor beta chains from one sample in a study of cytomegalovirus exposure and HLA in healthy donors. Clones were sequenced by immunoSEQ multiplex PCR, and TCRdb holds only the in-frame ones, with some missing. The sample holds tens of thousands of clones, 65% to 90% seen once. The source material was PBMCs. These receptors all come from a woman aged 18-29 years in good health and CMV-seronegative. Each CDR3 is given with its conserved first and last residue. The D gene is left open where the match is weak. Size is stated for part of the rows, as once, few or many counts, or as a class when the clone is expanded.

d_call: TRBD1; j_call: TRBJ2-1; v_call: TRBV4-3; clone_size: once; cdr3_aa: CASSQGQGDYNEQFF; cdr3_nt: TGCGCCAGCAGCCAAGGACAGGGGGACTACAATGAGCAGTTCTTC
d_call: TRBD2; j_call: TRBJ2-1; v_call: TRBV7-3; clone_size: -; cdr3_aa: CAGVILVSSGGVNEQFF; cdr3_nt: TGTGCCGGGGTGATTCTCGTCAGTAGCGGGGGGGTCAATGAGCAGTTCTTC
d_call: TRBD1; j_call: TRBJ1-6; v_call: TRBV19; clone_size: -; cdr3_aa: CASRGTASNSPLHF; cdr3_nt: TGTGCCAGCAGAGGGACAGCATCGAATTCACCCCTCCACTTT
d_call: -; j_call: TRBJ2-1; v_call: TRBV11-2; clone_size: -; cdr3_aa: CASSRPEGENEQFF; cdr3_nt: TGTGCCAGCAGCCGACCCGAGGGAGAAAATGAGCAGTTCTTC
d_call: -; j_call: TRBJ1-5; v_call: TRBV19; clone_size: -; cdr3_aa: CASSIWYSNQPQNF; cdr3_nt: TGTGCCAGTAGTATTTGGTATAGCAATCAGCCCCAGAATTTT
d_call: -; j_call: TRBJ2-2; v_call: TRBV11-2; clone_size: -; cdr3_aa: CASSLMNAGTPNTGELFF; cdr3_nt: TGTGCCAGCAGCCTAATGAATGCTGGGACTCCGAACACCGGGGAGCTGTTTTTT
d_call: -; j_call: TRBJ2-7; v_call: TRBV28; clone_size: -; cdr3_aa: CASSLRQGSYEQYF; cdr3_nt: TGTGCCAGCAGTTTAAGGCAGGGTTCTTACGAGCAGTACTTC
d_call: -; j_call: TRBJ1-4; v_call: TRBV4-1; clone_size: -; cdr3_aa: CASSRLQGGSEKLFF; cdr3_nt: TGCGCCAGCAGCCGACTACAGGGTGGGAGTGAAAAACTGTTTTTT
d_call: -; j_call: TRBJ2-7; v_call: TRBV18; clone_size: -; cdr3_aa: CASSPLSSSYEQYF; cdr3_nt: TGTGCCAGCTCACCACTTTCCAGCTCCTACGAGCAGTACTTC
d_call: -; j_call: TRBJ2-4; v_call: TRBV7-9; clone_size: -; cdr3_aa: CSSRSRENIQYF; cdr3_nt: TGTTCCAGCCGGAGCAGGGAAAACATTCAGTACTTC
d_call: TRBD1; j_call: TRBJ1-4; v_call: TRBV6-1; clone_size: -; cdr3_aa: CASSESLQGANEKLFF; cdr3_nt: TGTGCCAGCAGTGAGTCTTTACAGGGGGCTAATGAAAAACTGTTTTTT
d_call: TRBD2; j_call: TRBJ2-2; v_call: TRBV5-4; clone_size: -; cdr3_aa: CASSPRTSGSTGELFF; cdr3_nt: TGTGCCAGCAGCCCCCGGACTAGCGGGAGTACCGGGGAGCTGTTTTTT
d_call: -; j_call: TRBJ1-1; v_call: TRBV7-9; clone_size: -; cdr3_aa: CASSPSGSEAFF; cdr3_nt: TGTGCCAGCAGCCCCAGTGGCAGTGAAGCTTTCTTT
d_call: TRBD1; j_call: TRBJ2-7; v_call: TRBV5-1; clone_size: -; cdr3_aa: CASSSRQTGNEQYF; cdr3_nt: TGCGCCAGCAGCTCACGACAGACAGGGAACGAGCAGTACTTC
d_call: -; j_call: TRBJ2-1; v_call: TRBV30; clone_size: -; cdr3_aa: CAWSVRQTLYNEQFF; cdr3_nt: TGTGCCTGGAGTGTACGACAGACGTTATACAATGAGCAGTTCTTC
d_call: -; j_call: TRBJ1-2; v_call: TRBV27; clone_size: -; cdr3_aa: CASSSTVGYGYTF; cdr3_nt: TGTGCCAGCAGTTCGACAGTGGGCTATGGCTACACCTTC
d_call: -; j_call: TRBJ2-1; v_call: TRBV5-1; clone_size: -; cdr3_aa: CASSEELAWGQFF; cdr3_nt: TGCGCCAGCAGCGAGGAACTAGCTTGGGGGCAGTTCTTC
d_call: -; j_call: TRBJ2-1; v_call: TRBV28; clone_size: -; cdr3_aa: CASTIGGTEQFF; cdr3_nt: TGTGCCAGCACCATAGGAGGGACTGAGCAGTTCTTC
d_call: TRBD1; j_call: TRBJ1-5; v_call: TRBV18; clone_size: -; cdr3_aa: CASSDRDSNQPQNF; cdr3_nt: TGTGCCAGCTCAGACCGGGACAGCAATCAGCCCCAGAATTTT
d_call: TRBD1; j_call: TRBJ2-6; v_call: TRBV7-9; clone_size: -; cdr3_aa: CASSPPGQGEPGANVLTF; cdr3_nt: TGTGCCAGCAGCCCCCCGGGACAGGGGGAGCCTGGGGCCAACGTCCTGACTTTC
d_call: TRBD2; j_call: TRBJ2-2; v_call: TRBV19; clone_size: -; cdr3_aa: CASSIGFLAGGPSGELFF; cdr3_nt: TGTGCCAGTAGTATAGGGTTCCTAGCGGGAGGGCCGAGCGGGGAGCTGTTTTTT
d_call: TRBD2; j_call: TRBJ2-5; v_call: TRBV5-1; clone_size: once; cdr3_aa: CASSPGTSYETQYF; cdr3_nt: TGCGCCAGCAGCCCTGGGACTAGCTATGAGACCCAGTACTTC
d_call: -; j_call: TRBJ2-1; v_call: TRBV4-1; clone_size: -; cdr3_aa: CASSPQALIYNEQFF; cdr3_nt: TGCGCCAGCAGCCCCCAAGCGCTGATATACAATGAGCAGTTCTTC
d_call: TRBD1; j_call: TRBJ1-5; v_call: TRBV25-1; clone_size: -; cdr3_aa: CASSDGTGDGQPQHF; cdr3_nt: TGTGCCAGCAGTGACGGGACAGGGGACGGTCAGCCCCAGCATTTT
d_call: TRBD1; j_call: TRBJ2-3; v_call: TRBV14; clone_size: -; cdr3_aa: CASSQGTGGTDTQYF; cdr3_nt: TGTGCCAGCAGCCAAGGGACAGGCGGAACAGATACGCAGTATTTT
d_call: -; j_call: TRBJ2-3; v_call: TRBV9; clone_size: -; cdr3_aa: CASSVGTGKKDTQYF; cdr3_nt: TGTGCCAGCAGCGTAGGGACGGGAAAAAAAGATACGCAGTATTTT
d_call: TRBD1; j_call: TRBJ2-1; v_call: TRBV4-3; clone_size: once; cdr3_aa: CASSQDQGQGARNEQFF; cdr3_nt: TGCGCCAGCAGCCAAGATCAGGGACAGGGGGCTCGCAATGAGCAGTTCTTC
d_call: TRBD1; j_call: TRBJ2-3; v_call: TRBV9; clone_size: -; cdr3_aa: CASSALGQGGSADTQYF; cdr3_nt: TGTGCCAGCAGCGCACTAGGACAGGGGGGGAGCGCAGATACGCAGTATTTT
d_call: -; j_call: TRBJ2-5; v_call: TRBV27; clone_size: -; cdr3_aa: CASSFEETQYF; cdr3_nt: TGTGCCAGCAGTTTCGAGGAGACCCAGTACTTC
d_call: TRBD1; j_call: TRBJ1-2; v_call: TRBV6-6; clone_size: -; cdr3_aa: CASSYTQGGANYGYTF; cdr3_nt: TGTGCCAGCAGTTACACACAGGGGGGAGCTAACTATGGCTACACCTTC
d_call: TRBD2; j_call: TRBJ2-7; v_call: TRBV7-3; clone_size: -; cdr3_aa: CASSLDASGSYEQYF; cdr3_nt: TGTGCCAGCAGCTTGGATGCTAGCGGCTCCTACGAGCAGTACTTC
d_call: TRBD1; j_call: TRBJ2-7; v_call: TRBV28; clone_size: -; cdr3_aa: CASRGTGTGGLYEQYF; cdr3_nt: TGTGCCAGCAGGGGTACCGGGACAGGGGGCCTCTACGAGCAGTACTTC
d_call: TRBD1; j_call: TRBJ2-2; v_call: TRBV27; clone_size: -; cdr3_aa: CASSTTPGQGTGELFF; cdr3_nt: TGTGCCAGCAGTACTACACCGGGACAGGGCACCGGGGAGCTGTTTTTT
d_call: -; j_call: TRBJ1-3; v_call: TRBV29-1; clone_size: -; cdr3_aa: CSVGEDTIYF; cdr3_nt: TGCAGCGTTGGGGAGGACACCATATATTTT
d_call: TRBD2; j_call: TRBJ2-1; v_call: TRBV9; clone_size: -; cdr3_aa: CASSAQGLAGVEQFF; cdr3_nt: TGTGCCAGCAGCGCCCAGGGACTAGCGGGAGTTGAGCAGTTCTTC
d_call: TRBD2; j_call: TRBJ2-7; v_call: TRBV5-1; clone_size: -; cdr3_aa: CASRLAGPPYEQYF; cdr3_nt: TGCGCCAGCAGGTTAGCGGGCCCTCCCTACGAGCAGTACTTC
d_call: TRBD1; j_call: TRBJ2-1; v_call: TRBV27; clone_size: once; cdr3_aa: CASSFQDRGYNEQFF; cdr3_nt: TGTGCCAGCAGTTTTCAAGACAGGGGTTACAATGAGCAGTTCTTC
d_call: TRBD2; j_call: TRBJ2-5; v_call: TRBV4-1; clone_size: -; cdr3_aa: CASSQDSSGGTQYF; cdr3_nt: TGCGCCAGCAGCCAAGACTCTAGCGGGGGGACCCAGTACTTC
d_call: -; j_call: TRBJ2-7; v_call: TRBV4-3; clone_size: few; cdr3_aa: CASSQVVGESYEQYF; cdr3_nt: TGCGCCAGCAGCCAAGTTGTGGGAGAGTCCTACGAGCAGTACTTC
d_call: -; j_call: TRBJ2-7; v_call: TRBV7-9; clone_size: -; cdr3_aa: CASSGRQDGYEQYF; cdr3_nt: TGTGCCAGCTCAGGACGACAGGATGGGTACGAGCAGTACTTC